The sequence of this T cell receptor (beta chain) was determined in a study of blood T cell repertoires in COVID-19. CDR3 length: 16 amino acids. Germline values: CDR1 SGHRS, CDR2 YFSETQ. Trimming removed 4 bases from V and 4 bases from J, with 20 bases in between. Enrollment of patients from Seattle took place during active infection, with longitudinal follow-up. Method: immunoSEQ multiplex PCR; TCRdb's copy keeps in-frame clones and lacks some. The profile shows about 180,000 clones, over 80% of them singletons. Material: peripheral blood. This TCR came from a woman in her sixties or seventies with COVID-19, enrolled during active disease. This chain connects TRBV5-1 to TRBJ2-5; TRBD2 is a possible D gene (5 bases). DNA of the CDR3: TGCGCCAGCAGCCCCCCTACGGGAAGCCGGGGAGAGACCCAGTACTTC. As protein: CASSPPTGSRGETQYF.